These 10 T cell receptor beta chains share one sample of origin, sequenced in a study of blood T cell repertoires in COVID-19. The table came from immunoSEQ multiplex PCR; TCRdb's copy has only in-frame clones and leaves some out. There are 230,000 or so clones in the sample; around nine tenths occur only once, and roughly 14% lies in the top ten. Sequenced input: PBMCs or T cells enriched from blood (not recorded which). Source of these receptors: a woman aged 45-65 years with acute COVID-19.

The chain combines TRBV5-6 with TRBJ2-7; maybe TRBD1 (5 bases). The CDR3 spans 14 residues. V was shortened by 4 bases and J by 0 bases, with 11 bases between the two germline ends. Germline CDR1 reads SGHDT; CDR2 reads YYEEEE. CDR3 loop: CASSPLGVSYEQYF. The CDR3 DNA follows: TGTGCCAGCAGCCCCCTAGGGGTCTCCTACGAGCAGTACTTC.

V gene TRBV28 combines with J gene TRBJ2-7; the D gene is possibly TRBD1 (7 bases). The CDR3 consists of 15 residues. Trimming took 7 bases from V and 3 from J, leaving 19 bases between them. Per the germline V gene, CDR1 is MDHEN and CDR2 is SYDVKM. The DNA of the CDR3 is TGTGCCAGCATTGGGCCCGGGACAGCGGGCTACGAGCAGTACTTC. Translated, it gives CASIGPGTAGYEQYF.

This clone was seen a single time. The J gene is TRBJ2-5, the V gene TRBV4-1; no reliable D call. From germline, CDR1 is MGHRA and CDR2 YSYEKL. This CDR3 region has 12 residues. Trimming left V 3 bases short and J 5 bases short, with 7 bases between. DNA for the CDR3: TGCGCCAGCAGCCAGTTCGAGGAGACCCAGTACTTC. This sequence encodes CASSQFEETQYF.

This sequence joins TRBV10-3 and TRBJ1-6, with D unclear. The CDR3 loop spans 14 amino acids. In germline, CDR1 is ENHRY, CDR2 SYGVKD. V lost 5 bases, J lost 9 bases, and 14 bases lay in between. The CDR3 region is CAISLAQRGSPLHF. CDR3 sequence (DNA): TGTGCCATCAGTCTCGCCCAACGAGGTTCACCCCTCCACTTT.

The chain is built from TRBV6-5 and TRBJ2-5, with 9 bases lining up with TRBD1. The CDR3 is 16 amino acids. Germline V gives CDR1 MNHEY, CDR2 SVGAGI. The V and J ends lost 2 bases and 7 bases, in that order; junction bases with no gene match: 11. The DNA of the CDR3 is TGTGCCAGCAGTTACCCCATGGGACAGGGTTATGGGACCCAGTACTTC. Translation: CASSYPMGQGYGTQYF.

This clone was observed a single time. The chain uses TRBV5-1 and TRBJ2-3; 7 positions agree with TRBD1. The germline V gene encodes CDR1 SGHRS and CDR2 YFSETQ. This CDR3 is built from 14 residues. J was trimmed by 5 bases and V by 2 bases; bases with no gene match: 5. The CDR3 here is CASSFGQAGDTQYF. CDR3 DNA sequence: TGCGCCAGCAGCTTTGGACAGGCTGGAGATACGCAGTATTTT. Full variable domain (remainder filled in from reference TRBV5-1 and TRBJ2-3): KAGVTQTPRYLIKTRGQQVTLSCSPISGHRSVSWYQQTPGQGLQFLFEYFSETQRNKGNFPGRFSGRQFSNSRSEMNVSTLELGDSALYLCASSFGQAGDTQYFGPGTRLTVL.

The chain uses TRBV20-1 and TRBJ2-5; 10 positions match TRBD2. Germline V gives CDR1 DFQATT, CDR2 SNEGSKA (reference sequence). Trimming removed 3 bases from V and 5 bases from J; junction bases left unmatched: 15. This CDR3 contains 17 residues. The CDR3 region has the DNA TGCAGTGCTAGTAGAGGCGCGGGACTAGCGTCTGGGGAGACCCAGTACTTC. This translates into CSASRGAGLASGETQYF.

Concerning this clone: This specimen includes other DNA sequences encoding the same CDR3. The chain couples TRBV6-2 or TRBV6-3 to TRBJ1-5, with D unclear. The CDR3 sequence is 13 residues long. Germline CDR1 is MNHEY and CDR2 is SVGEGT. V lost 5 bases, J lost 4 bases, and 9 bases lay in between. The CDR3 spells CASSLTGNQPQHF. In DNA form, the CDR3 reads TGTGCCAGCAGTCTCACGGGGAATCAGCCCCAGCATTTT.

J is TRBJ2-1 and V is TRBV28, with D possibly matching TRBD2 (5 bases). This CDR3 region has 14 residues. Trimming took 6 bases from V and 6 from J, leaving 15 bases between them. Germline CDR1 reads MDHEN; CDR2 reads SYDVKM. CDR3 coding DNA: TGTGCCAGCAGCTGGAGTAGCGCCCTCAATGAGCAGTTCTTC. It is translated as CASSWSSALNEQFF.

The rearrangement joins TRBV7-9 to TRBJ2-3, with 12 bases lining up with TRBD2. J was trimmed by 2 bases and V by 5 bases; bases with no gene match: 5. The CDR3 is 16 amino acids. Per the germline V gene, CDR1 is SEHNR and CDR2 is FQNEAQ (reference sequence). The DNA for the CDR3 is TGTGCCAGCAGCCCCGGACTAGCGGGATTCACAGATACGCAGTATTTT. This encodes CASSPGLAGFTDTQYF.